This entry lists 23 T cell receptor beta chains sequenced from one sample in a study of blood T cell repertoires in COVID-19. This table comes from immunoSEQ multiplex PCR, and its TCRdb copy is limited to in-frame clones, with some not included. Of fewer than 150,000 clones listed, about four fifths are singletons. Sequencing input: PBMCs or T cells enriched from blood (not recorded which). The source is a man younger than 45 who had recovered from COVID-19.

The J gene is TRBJ2-1, the V gene TRBV27, with 14 nucleotides matching TRBD2. Germline loops: CDR1 MNHEY, CDR2 SMNVEV (reference sequence). The CDR3 loop spans 17 amino acids. With V trimmed by 5 bases and J by 6 bases, 9 bases remained unmatched. CDR3 DNA sequence: TGTGCCAGCAGTCCAACCCAGGGACTAGCGGGAGCCAATGAGCAGTTCTTC. Translating gives CASSPTQGLAGANEQFF.

J is TRBJ2-1 and V is TRBV7-9, with TRBD2 matching over 8 bases. This CDR3 contains 15 residues. In germline, CDR1 is SEHNR, CDR2 FQNEAQ (reference sequence). The ends lost 1 base at V and 10 bases at J; junction bases unmatched: 9. CDR3 protein: CASSLDRSGSNEQFF. CDR3 DNA: TGTGCCAGCAGCTTAGATCGGAGCGGGAGTAACGAGCAGTTCTTC.

The genes are TRBV27 and TRBJ2-2; D gene ambiguous. Germline V gives CDR1 MNHEY, CDR2 SMNVEV (reference sequence). CDR3 length: 13 residues. Trimming shortened V by 5 bases and J by 1 base, and 5 bases separated the two germline ends. CDR3 residues: CASSNGNTGELFF. The CDR3, as DNA: TGTGCCAGCAGTAACGGGAACACCGGGGAGCTGTTTTTT.

The V and J genes are TRBV11-2 and TRBJ2-3; D uncertain. The germline gives CDR1 SGHAT, CDR2 FQNNGV. The CDR3 length is 16 residues. V lost 3 bases to trimming and J lost 0 bases, with 13 bases between them. The CDR3 region is CASSFIAALSTDTQYF. The CDR3 coding sequence is TGTGCCAGCAGCTTTATTGCGGCCCTGAGCACAGATACGCAGTATTTT.

This chain joins TRBV21-1 and TRBJ1-5; the table's D call, TRBD1, was not checked against the DNA. TRBV21-1 is termed a pseudogene. The CDR3 totals 16 residues. This CDR3 reads CASSPYREYSNQPQHF. CDR3 nucleotide sequence: TGTGCCAGCAGCCCGTACAGGGAATATAGCAATCAGCCCCAGCATTTT.

The V and J genes are TRBV27 and TRBJ2-1; the D gene is possibly TRBD1 (5 bases). Germline lookup yields CDR1 MNHEY and CDR2 SMNVEV (reference sequence). The CDR3 is 14 residues long. Trimming pared 6 bases from V and 8 bases from J, leaving 17 bases between. CDR3 sequence (DNA): TGTGCCAGCAGGGGGTGGGGCCCCCGCGATGAGCAGTTCTTC. It encodes CASRGWGPRDEQFF.

The rearrangement uses TRBV10-3 and TRBJ1-5; D possibly corresponds to TRBD1 (5 bases). Per germline, CDR1 ENHRY and CDR2 SYGVKD. The CDR3 sequence is 18 residues long. V was clipped by 0 bases and J by 0 bases, with 15 bases between them. This CDR3 reads CAISESTATVDSNQPQHF. In nucleotides, the CDR3 is TGTGCCATCAGTGAGTCGACAGCGACCGTTGATAGCAATCAGCCCCAGCATTTT.

The CDR3 here is CASSPPTGRAEAFF. CDR3 DNA sequence: TGTGCCAGCAGCCCGCCAACAGGGCGAGCTGAAGCTTTCTTT. The chain uses TRBV7-9 and TRBJ1-1; the D gene is possibly TRBD1 (6 bases). CDR3 length equals 14 residues. Germline V CDR1 and CDR2: SEHNR, FQNEAQ (reference sequence). Trimming took 5 bases from V and 6 from J, leaving 16 bases between them.

The chain couples TRBV27 to TRBJ2-6; D remains ambiguous. The V gene's germline CDR1 is MNHEY and CDR2 SMNVEV (reference sequence). V lost 6 bases to trimming and J lost 0 bases, with 9 bases between them. The CDR3 is 15 residues long. The CDR3 spells CASSQSRSGANVLTF. In nucleotides, the CDR3 is TGTGCCAGCAGCCAAAGCCGCTCTGGGGCCAACGTCCTGACTTTC.

The chain is built from TRBV20-1 and TRBJ1-4; D ambiguous. The CDR3 has 11 amino acids. From germline, CDR1 is DFQATT and CDR2 SNEGSKA (reference sequence). Trimming pared 4 bases from V and 13 bases from J, leaving 13 bases between. CDR3 protein: CSAMKDGVLFF. The DNA of the CDR3 is TGCAGTGCTATGAAGGACGGGGTACTGTTTTTT.

This chain connects TRBV11-2 to TRBJ2-7; TRBD2 matches at 7 bases. J gave up 0 bases and V 5 bases, and 10 bases lay outside the gene matches. In germline, CDR1 is SGHAT, CDR2 FQNNGV. This CDR3 has 16 residues. For the CDR3, the DNA is TGTGCCAGCAGCCCCCGGTGGGGGGGGGACTCCTACGAGCAGTACTTC. Its translation: CASSPRWGGDSYEQYF.

The chain carries TRBV6-5 and TRBJ2-1; D is perhaps TRBD2 (5 bases). Trimming removed 0 bases from V and 6 bases from J, with 15 bases in between. The germline gives CDR1 MNHEY, CDR2 SVGAGI. The CDR3 spans 16 residues. CDR3 residues: CASSYSTSLAGNEQFF. For the CDR3, the DNA is TGTGCCAGCAGTTACTCCACGAGCCTAGCTGGCAATGAGCAGTTCTTC.

CDR3 DNA: TGTGCCAGCACCCTTAGGGGGACCGGGCCCCTCCACTTT. Protein: CASTLRGTGPLHF. This chain connects TRBV12-3 or TRBV12-4 to TRBJ1-6; TRBD1 is a possible D gene (6 bases). V was pared by 7 bases and J by 13 bases, with 17 bases between. The length of the CDR3 is 13 residues.

V gene TRBV6-1 combines with J gene TRBJ1-1; D is undetermined. The germline gives CDR1 MNHNS, CDR2 SASEGT. V was trimmed by 3 bases and J by 6 bases, leaving 14 bases between them. This CDR3 comprises 14 residues. CDR3: CASSDSGRGPEAFF. Here the CDR3 DNA reads TGTGCCAGCAGTGATTCTGGGCGAGGGCCTGAAGCTTTCTTT.

The table lists this clone with a few counts. The gene calls are TRBV7-6 and TRBJ2-1, with 8 bases that match TRBD2. Trimming cost V 1 base and J 4 bases; bases outside gene matches: 6. This CDR3 spans 16 amino acids. Germline CDR1 SGHVS, CDR2 FNYEAQ. The CDR3 region is CASSLEASGQYNEQFF. CDR3 nucleotide sequence: TGTGCCAGCAGCTTAGAGGCTAGCGGGCAATACAATGAGCAGTTCTTC. The variable domain in full, with the rest retrieved from reference TRBV7-6 and TRBJ2-1, is GAGVSQSPRYKVTKRGQDVALRCDPISGHVSLYWYRQALGQGPEFLTYFNYEAQQDKSGLPNDRFSAERPEGSISTLTIQRTEQRDSAMYRCASSLEASGQYNEQFFGPGTRLTVL.

The chain links TRBV18 to TRBJ1-1; no reliable D call. The CDR3 loop spans 13 amino acids. V lost 3 bases and J lost 0, with 5 bases in between. Germline V gives CDR1 KGHSH, CDR2 LQKENI. CDR3 sequence reads: CASSPSLNTEAFF. In DNA form, the CDR3 reads TGTGCCAGCTCACCGAGTTTGAACACTGAAGCTTTCTTT.

V usage is TRBV5-6 and J usage is TRBJ2-2, with TRBD2 matching 13 bases. V lost 7 bases, J lost 1 base, and 7 bases stayed unmatched. This CDR3 spans 17 amino acids. Germline CDR1 is SGHDT and CDR2 is YYEEEE. The CDR3 DNA follows: TGTGCCAGCCGGCCCGGGACTAGCGGGAAGAACACCGGGGAGCTGTTTTTT. Its translation is CASRPGTSGKNTGELFF.

The chain couples TRBV14 to TRBJ2-1, with 7 positions matching TRBD1. Germline CDR1 SGHDN, CDR2 FVKESK. Trimming cost V 4 bases and J 2 bases; bases outside gene matches: 8. This CDR3 is 16 amino acids long. In DNA form, the CDR3 reads TGTGCCAGCAGCCGCCCAACCGGGACAGCCTACAATGAGCAGTTCTTC. Its translation is CASSRPTGTAYNEQFF.

This clone was seen a handful of times. This CDR3 reads CASSPGQVNEKLFF. DNA of the CDR3: TGTGCCAGCTCCCCGGGACAGGTGAATGAAAAACTGTTTTTT. V and J are TRBV18 and TRBJ1-4, with TRBD1 matching 8 bases. Germline lookup yields CDR1 KGHSH and CDR2 LQKENI. The CDR3 is 14 amino acids. The trim removed 6 bases at V and 5 bases at J, leaving 5 bases unmatched. The full variable domain, in which reference TRBV18 and TRBJ1-4 provide the parts outside the CDR3, is NAGVMQNPRHLVRRRGQEARLRCSPMKGHSHVYWYRQLPEEGLKFMVYLQKENIIDESGMPKERFSAEFPKEGPSILRIQQVVRGDSAAYFCASSPGQVNEKLFFGSGTQLSVL.

This chain links TRBV6-5 with TRBJ2-7; no firm D call. CDR3 length equals 13 residues. V dropped 6 bases and J dropped 2 bases, with 11 bases sitting between them. From germline, CDR1 is MNHEY and CDR2 SVGAGI. This CDR3 reads CASSVNRAYEQYV. CDR3 in DNA: TGTGCCAGCAGCGTAAACCGAGCCTACGAGCAGTACGTC.

The CDR3 loop reads CASSRLPGGLTGNQPQHF. CDR3 in DNA: TGTGCCAGCAGCCGTCTCCCCGGGGGTCTAACGGGCAATCAGCCCCAGCATTTT. The V and J genes are TRBV7-6 and TRBJ1-5; a weak D match, TRBD1 (5 bases). V was cut by 5 bases and J by 2 bases, with 22 bases left in between. The germline CDR1 and CDR2 sequences are SGHVS and FNYEAQ. The CDR3 contains 18 residues.

The chain employs TRBV5-5 and TRBJ2-7; unclear D gene. Germline-derived CDR1 and CDR2 are SGHKS and YYEKEE (reference sequence). V lost 0 bases, J lost 4 bases, and 5 bases lay in between. The CDR3 has 12 residues. In nucleotides, the CDR3 is TGTGCCAGCAGCTTGGACGGGTACGAGCAGTACGTC. It is translated as CASSLDGYEQYV.

V is TRBV4-1 and J is TRBJ1-4; TRBD1 matches 9 bases. The CDR3 runs 16 residues. CDR1 and CDR2 from the germline V gene are MGHRA and YSYEKL. Trimming at V came to 4 bases and at J to 2 bases, leaving 5 bases not matched to a gene. CDR3 sequence: CASSPGQGPTNEKLFF. The CDR3 bases are TGCGCCAGCAGCCCCGGACAGGGGCCCACTAATGAAAAACTGTTTTTT.